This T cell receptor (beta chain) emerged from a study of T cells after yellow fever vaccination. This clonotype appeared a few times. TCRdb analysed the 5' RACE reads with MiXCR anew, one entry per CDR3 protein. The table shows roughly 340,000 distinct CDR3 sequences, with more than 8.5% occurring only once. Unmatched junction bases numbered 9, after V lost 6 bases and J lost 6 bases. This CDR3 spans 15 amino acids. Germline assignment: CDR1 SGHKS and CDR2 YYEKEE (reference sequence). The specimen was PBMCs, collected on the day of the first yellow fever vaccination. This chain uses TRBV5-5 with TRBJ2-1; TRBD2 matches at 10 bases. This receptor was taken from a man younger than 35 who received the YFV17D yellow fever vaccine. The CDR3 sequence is CASNKPGLASNEQFF. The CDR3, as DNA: TGTGCCAGCAACAAACCGGGACTAGCGTCCAATGAGCAGTTCTTC. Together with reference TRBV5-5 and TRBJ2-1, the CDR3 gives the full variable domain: DAGVTQSPTHLIKTRGQQVTLRCSPISGHKSVSWYQQVLGQGPQFIFQYYEKEERGRGNFPDRFSARQFPNYSSELNVNALLLGDSALYLCASNKPGLASNEQFFGPGTRLTVL.